The rows below give T cell receptor beta chains drawn from one sample of a study of T cell changes during pregnancy in multiple sclerosis. The method was immunoSEQ multiplex PCR; TCRdb's version includes in-frame clones alone and lacks a portion of them. The sample has roughly 60,000 clones, 92% seen once. The material sequenced was peripheral blood, taken in the second trimester of pregnancy. These receptors originate from a female donor with multiple sclerosis, enrolled in a pregnancy study. The CDR3 runs from the conserved cysteine through the conserved F or W. D genes are given only for firm matches. Some rows mark clone size as missing; the rest say once, few, many or name a class of expanded clone.

v_call: TRBV5-1
d_call: TRBD1
j_call: TRBJ2-5
clone_size: once
cdr3_nt: TGCGCCAGCAGCTTAACAGGGGGTTTGAAGACCCAGTACTTC
cdr3_aa: CASSLTGGLKTQYF

v_call: TRBV28
d_call: -
j_call: TRBJ1-1
clone_size: many
cdr3_nt: TGTGCCAGCAGTTTCTCGAACACTGAAGCTTTCTTT
cdr3_aa: CASSFSNTEAFF

v_call: TRBV6-5
d_call: -
j_call: TRBJ1-1
clone_size: -
cdr3_nt: TGTGCCAGCACCAAAAGAGGGTCTGAAGCTTTCTTT
cdr3_aa: CASTKRGSEAFF

v_call: TRBV19
d_call: TRBD1
j_call: TRBJ2-1
clone_size: -
cdr3_nt: TGTGCCAGTAGTACCGGACAGGGAGTTTGGAATGAGCAGTTCTTC
cdr3_aa: CASSTGQGVWNEQFF

v_call: TRBV6-5
d_call: TRBD1
j_call: TRBJ1-2
clone_size: -
cdr3_nt: TGTGCCAGCAGCCTCGGGACAGAGAGAGATGGCTACACCTTC
cdr3_aa: CASSLGTERDGYTF

v_call: TRBV6-4
d_call: -
j_call: TRBJ2-2
clone_size: -
cdr3_nt: TGTGCCAGCAGTGTTATCGGGGGTACCTCCGGGGAGCTGTTTTTT
cdr3_aa: CASSVIGGTSGELFF

v_call: TRBV6-4
d_call: TRBD2
j_call: TRBJ2-4
clone_size: -
cdr3_nt: TGTGCCAGCAGTGACTCGTCAGCGGGAGGTTTAAACATTCAGTACTTC
cdr3_aa: CASSDSSAGGLNIQYF

v_call: TRBV7-2
d_call: -
j_call: TRBJ2-4
clone_size: few
cdr3_nt: TGTGCCAGCAGCGCCAGGTGGGGGGTAGGCCTAGGCGAGTACTTC
cdr3_aa: CASSARWGVGLGEYF

v_call: TRBV7-2
d_call: -
j_call: TRBJ2-3
clone_size: once
cdr3_nt: TGTGCCAGCAGCTTGTCGGAAGCTGGAGCCCCTGATACGCAGTATTTT
cdr3_aa: CASSLSEAGAPDTQYF

v_call: TRBV12-5
d_call: -
j_call: TRBJ2-6
clone_size: -
cdr3_nt: TGTGCTAGTGGTTTAGGAGGGAGGGGGAGTTCTGGGGCCAACGTCCTGACTTTC
cdr3_aa: CASGLGGRGSSGANVLTF

v_call: TRBV10-1
d_call: -
j_call: TRBJ1-2
clone_size: -
cdr3_nt: TGCGCCAGCAGCGAGATGACAGGCGGGCGCTACACCTTC
cdr3_aa: CASSEMTGGRYTF

v_call: TRBV9
d_call: TRBD2
j_call: TRBJ2-1
clone_size: -
cdr3_nt: TGTGCCAGCAGCGGGAGACTAGCGGGGAAGCAGTTCTTC
cdr3_aa: CASSGRLAGKQFF

v_call: TRBV7-8
d_call: -
j_call: TRBJ2-3
clone_size: -
cdr3_nt: TGTGCCAGCAGCCCCCTCAGCACAGATACGCAGTATTTT
cdr3_aa: CASSPLSTDTQYF

v_call: TRBV5-4
d_call: -
j_call: TRBJ1-2
clone_size: once
cdr3_nt: TGTGCCAGCAGCTTGCGGGGGTGGGGGAAAGGCTACACCTTC
cdr3_aa: CASSLRGWGKGYTF

v_call: TRBV5-5
d_call: TRBD1
j_call: TRBJ2-3
clone_size: -
cdr3_nt: TGTGCCAGCAGCTTGGAGGGACAGGGGGCAAGGCAGTATTTT
cdr3_aa: CASSLEGQGARQYF

v_call: TRBV10-1
d_call: TRBD1
j_call: TRBJ1-3
clone_size: -
cdr3_nt: TGCGCCAGCAGAGTGGACAGGGGGCCAGGAAACACCATATATTTT
cdr3_aa: CASRVDRGPGNTIYF

v_call: TRBV10-3
d_call: -
j_call: TRBJ1-5
clone_size: -
cdr3_nt: TGTGCCATCAGTGAAGGAGATCAGCCCCAGCATTTT
cdr3_aa: CAISEGDQPQHF

v_call: TRBV4-1
d_call: TRBD2
j_call: TRBJ2-3
clone_size: -
cdr3_nt: TGCGCCAGCAGCCGGGGACTAGCGGGAGGTCTTAACACAGATACGCAGTATTTT
cdr3_aa: CASSRGLAGGLNTDTQYF

v_call: TRBV7-9
d_call: -
j_call: TRBJ2-1
clone_size: -
cdr3_nt: TGTGCCAGCAGACAGGACGCGAGCTCCTACAATGAGCAGTTCTTC
cdr3_aa: CASRQDASSYNEQFF

v_call: TRBV6-5
d_call: TRBD1
j_call: TRBJ1-1
clone_size: -
cdr3_nt: TGTGCCAGCAGCAGGGGGCGGGGCACTGAAGCTTTCTTT
cdr3_aa: CASSRGRGTEAFF

v_call: TRBV28
d_call: TRBD1
j_call: TRBJ2-7
clone_size: -
cdr3_nt: TGTGCCAGCAGATCAGGGGGCAGAGACGAGCAGTACTTC
cdr3_aa: CASRSGGRDEQYF

v_call: TRBV2
d_call: -
j_call: TRBJ1-5
clone_size: -
cdr3_nt: TGTGCCAGCAGCCAGGGAAATCAGCCCCAGCATTTT
cdr3_aa: CASSQGNQPQHF

v_call: TRBV14
d_call: -
j_call: TRBJ1-3
clone_size: -
cdr3_nt: TGTGCCAGCATCCTTGCGGGAATCAACTCTGGAAACACCATATATTTT
cdr3_aa: CASILAGINSGNTIYF

v_call: TRBV12-5
d_call: -
j_call: TRBJ2-3
clone_size: -
cdr3_nt: TGTGCTAGTGTCCCCCCACAGGGAAAGGGGACAGATACGCAGTATTTT
cdr3_aa: CASVPPQGKGTDTQYF

v_call: TRBV18
d_call: -
j_call: TRBJ2-1
clone_size: few
cdr3_nt: TGTGCCAGCTCCGAACAACAGGGTGTTCTCTACAATGAGCAGTTCTTC
cdr3_aa: CASSEQQGVLYNEQFF

v_call: TRBV9
d_call: TRBD2
j_call: TRBJ2-1
clone_size: -
cdr3_nt: TGTGCCAGCAGCTCCGATAGCGGGAGCTCCTACAATGAGCAGTTCTTC
cdr3_aa: CASSSDSGSSYNEQFF

v_call: TRBV6-4
d_call: -
j_call: TRBJ2-1
clone_size: -
cdr3_nt: TGTGCCAGCAGTGACTCGAGTAGCGGCGACTACAATGAGCAGTTCTTC
cdr3_aa: CASSDSSSGDYNEQFF

v_call: TRBV6-1
d_call: -
j_call: TRBJ1-2
clone_size: -
cdr3_nt: TGTGCCAGCAGTTCTTTCGTAGATGGCTACACCTTC
cdr3_aa: CASSSFVDGYTF

v_call: TRBV5-6
d_call: TRBD2
j_call: TRBJ2-1
clone_size: -
cdr3_nt: TGTGCCAGCAGGCAACTAGCGGGAGGGCATCATGAGCAGTTCTTC
cdr3_aa: CASRQLAGGHHEQFF

v_call: TRBV4-2
d_call: -
j_call: TRBJ2-3
clone_size: -
cdr3_nt: TGTGCCAGCAGCCAAGATCCGGGACTGGGCACAGATACGCAGTATTTT
cdr3_aa: CASSQDPGLGTDTQYF

v_call: TRBV6-1
d_call: TRBD2
j_call: TRBJ2-7
clone_size: -
cdr3_nt: TGTGCCAGCAGGGACCGACTAGCCAACCCCTACGAGCAGTACTTC
cdr3_aa: CASRDRLANPYEQYF

v_call: TRBV5-1
d_call: TRBD2
j_call: TRBJ2-1
clone_size: -
cdr3_nt: TGCGCCAGCAAAGTTGGCGGGGGTCGTGGTGAGCAGTTCTTC
cdr3_aa: CASKVGGGRGEQFF

v_call: TRBV7-3
d_call: TRBD2
j_call: TRBJ2-1
clone_size: -
cdr3_nt: TGTGCCAGCAGCTTAAGCCAGGGACTATACAATGAGCAGTTCTTC
cdr3_aa: CASSLSQGLYNEQFF

v_call: TRBV10-2
d_call: -
j_call: TRBJ1-2
clone_size: -
cdr3_nt: TGCGCCAGCAGCGCAGTGACAGGATTCAACTATGGCTACACCTTC
cdr3_aa: CASSAVTGFNYGYTF

v_call: TRBV27
d_call: -
j_call: TRBJ1-1
clone_size: -
cdr3_nt: TGTGCCAGCGCACAGGGTTCTGGGGTCACTGAAGCTTTCTTT
cdr3_aa: CASAQGSGVTEAFF